This record concerns one T cell receptor beta chain sequence. The sample belongs to a study of blood T cell repertoires in COVID-19. Generated by immunoSEQ multiplex PCR, the TCRdb table keeps only in-frame clones and is missing some. The repertoire includes roughly 15,000 clones, about four fifths of them detected once, and about 13% sits in the top ten. This CDR3 spans 15 amino acids. The germline V gene encodes CDR1 SGHTA and CDR2 FQGNSA. J was trimmed by 4 bases and V by 5 bases; bases with no gene match: 8. The source is a man in his 60s with acute or convalescent COVID-19. The J gene is TRBJ2-7, the V gene TRBV7-2; TRBD1 aligns across 10 bases. Sequencing was performed on peripheral blood. In DNA form, the CDR3 reads TGTGCCAGCAGCAGGGCCGGGACAGGGGCGTACGAGCAGTACTTC. Protein: CASSRAGTGAYEQYF.